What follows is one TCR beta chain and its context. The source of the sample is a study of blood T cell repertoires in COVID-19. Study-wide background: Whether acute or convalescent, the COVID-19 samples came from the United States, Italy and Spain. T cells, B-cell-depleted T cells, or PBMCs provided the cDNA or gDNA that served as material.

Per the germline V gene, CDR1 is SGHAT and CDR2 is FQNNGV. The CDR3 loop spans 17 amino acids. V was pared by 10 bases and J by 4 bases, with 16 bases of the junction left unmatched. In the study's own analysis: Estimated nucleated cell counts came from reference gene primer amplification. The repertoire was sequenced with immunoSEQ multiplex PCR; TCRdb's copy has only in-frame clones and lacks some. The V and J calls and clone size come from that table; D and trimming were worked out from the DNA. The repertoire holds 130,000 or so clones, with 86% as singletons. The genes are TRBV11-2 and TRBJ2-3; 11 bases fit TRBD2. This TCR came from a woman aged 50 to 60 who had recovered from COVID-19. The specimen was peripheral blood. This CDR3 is CAIGTSLLAGVADTQYF. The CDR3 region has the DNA TGTGCCATCGGAACCAGCCTACTAGCGGGAGTCGCAGATACGCAGTATTTT.